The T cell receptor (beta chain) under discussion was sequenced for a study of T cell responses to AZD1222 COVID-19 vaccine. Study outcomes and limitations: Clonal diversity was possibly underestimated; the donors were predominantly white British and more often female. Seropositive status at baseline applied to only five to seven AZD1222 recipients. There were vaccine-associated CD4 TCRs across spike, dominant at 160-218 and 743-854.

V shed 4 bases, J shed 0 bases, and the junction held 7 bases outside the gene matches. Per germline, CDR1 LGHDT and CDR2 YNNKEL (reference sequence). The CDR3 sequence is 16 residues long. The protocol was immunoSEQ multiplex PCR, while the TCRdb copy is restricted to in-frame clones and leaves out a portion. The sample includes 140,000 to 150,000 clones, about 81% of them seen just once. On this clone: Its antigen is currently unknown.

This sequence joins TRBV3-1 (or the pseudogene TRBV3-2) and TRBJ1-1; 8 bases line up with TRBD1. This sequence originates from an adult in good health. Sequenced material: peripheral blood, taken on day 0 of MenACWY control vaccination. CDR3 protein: CASSRVGRGLNTEAFF. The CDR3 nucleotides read TGTGCCAGCAGCCGAGTAGGCAGGGGGCTGAACACTGAAGCTTTCTTT.